This T cell receptor beta chain appears in the sequencing data of a study of regulatory T cells in long-lasting Graves disease. Study findings and constraints: Persistent Graves' patients showed reduced TCR diversity versus newly diagnosed patients.

Noted time point: persistent/refractory GD, antithyroid drugs over 5 years with positive TRAb. From PBMCs, RNA was extracted and then used to make the TCR library. Roughly 9.8 milliliters of peripheral blood went into EDTA tubes. Construction of TCR beta libraries relied on iRepertoire HTBI primers and on Arm-PCR targeting CDR3 regions. Original processing notes: Taken together, the samples had 60 to 80 TRBV and more than twelve TRBJ segments identified. TCRdb analysed the multiplex PCR reads with MiXCR anew, one entry per CDR3 protein. These V and J calls derive from TCRdb rather than the authors' analysis. This sample has roughly 490,000 distinct CDR3 sequences, with approximately 23% found just once. This clonotype was observed a handful of times. Its antigen is still unknown. V lost 4 bases, J lost 6 bases, and 12 bases lay in between. Per the germline V gene, CDR1 is LGHDT and CDR2 is YNNKEL (reference sequence). The CDR3 has 14 amino acids.

This specimen consisted of peripheral blood mononuclear cells (PBMCs), obtained when the disease was refractory, from a patient treated with antithyroid drugs. The sequence came from a female donor with Graves disease. The V gene is TRBV3-1, the J gene TRBJ2-2; D unclear. For the CDR3, the DNA is TGTGCCAGCAGCCGATTTGGGGAATCCGGGGAGCTGTTTTTT. This gives the protein CASSRFGESGELFF.